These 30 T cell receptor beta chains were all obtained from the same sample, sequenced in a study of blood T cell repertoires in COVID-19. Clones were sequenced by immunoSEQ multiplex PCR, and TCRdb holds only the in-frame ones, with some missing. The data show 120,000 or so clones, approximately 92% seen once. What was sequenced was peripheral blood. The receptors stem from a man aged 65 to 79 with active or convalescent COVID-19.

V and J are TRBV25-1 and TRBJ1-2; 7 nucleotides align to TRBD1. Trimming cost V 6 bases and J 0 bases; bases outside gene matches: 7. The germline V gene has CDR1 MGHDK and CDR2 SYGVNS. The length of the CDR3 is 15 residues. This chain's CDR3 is CASRRTGSANYGYTF. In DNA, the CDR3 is TGTGCCAGCAGGAGGACAGGTTCAGCTAACTATGGCTACACCTTC.

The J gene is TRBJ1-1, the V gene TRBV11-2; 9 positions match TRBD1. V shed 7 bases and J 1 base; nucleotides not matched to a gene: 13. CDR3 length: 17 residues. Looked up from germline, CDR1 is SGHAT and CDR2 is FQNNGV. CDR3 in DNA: TGTGCCAGCATTCCGATTTCCGGACAGGGGCGGAACACTGAAGCTTTCTTT. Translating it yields CASIPISGQGRNTEAFF.

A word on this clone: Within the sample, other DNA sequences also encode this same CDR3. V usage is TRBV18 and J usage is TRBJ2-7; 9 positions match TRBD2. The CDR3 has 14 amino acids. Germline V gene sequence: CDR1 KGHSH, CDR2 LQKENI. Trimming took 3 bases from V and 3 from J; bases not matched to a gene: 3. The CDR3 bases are TGTGCCAGCTCACCGGGGACTAGCAGCTACGAGCAGTACTTC. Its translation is CASSPGTSSYEQYF.

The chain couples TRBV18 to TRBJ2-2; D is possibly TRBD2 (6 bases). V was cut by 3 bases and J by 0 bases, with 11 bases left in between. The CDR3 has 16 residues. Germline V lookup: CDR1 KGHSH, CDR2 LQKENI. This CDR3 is CASSPASAPNTGELFF. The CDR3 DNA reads TGTGCCAGCTCACCGGCTAGCGCCCCGAACACCGGGGAGCTGTTTTTT. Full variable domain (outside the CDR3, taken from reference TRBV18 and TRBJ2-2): NAGVMQNPRHLVRRRGQEARLRCSPMKGHSHVYWYRQLPEEGLKFMVYLQKENIIDESGMPKERFSAEFPKEGPSILRIQQVVRGDSAAYFCASSPASAPNTGELFFGEGSRLTVL.

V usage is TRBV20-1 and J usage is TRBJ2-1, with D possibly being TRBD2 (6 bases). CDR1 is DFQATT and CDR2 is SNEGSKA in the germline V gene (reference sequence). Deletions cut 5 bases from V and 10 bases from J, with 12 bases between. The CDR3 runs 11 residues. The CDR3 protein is CSAHGSGEQFF. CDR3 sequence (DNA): TGCAGTGCTCACGGGAGTGGAGAGCAGTTCTTC.

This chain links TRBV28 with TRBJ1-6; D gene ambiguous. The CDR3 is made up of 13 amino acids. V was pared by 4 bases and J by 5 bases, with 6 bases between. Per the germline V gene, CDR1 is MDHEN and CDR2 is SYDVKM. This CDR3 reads CASSSPDNSPLHF. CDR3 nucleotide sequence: TGTGCCAGCAGTTCCCCCGATAATTCACCCCTCCACTTT.

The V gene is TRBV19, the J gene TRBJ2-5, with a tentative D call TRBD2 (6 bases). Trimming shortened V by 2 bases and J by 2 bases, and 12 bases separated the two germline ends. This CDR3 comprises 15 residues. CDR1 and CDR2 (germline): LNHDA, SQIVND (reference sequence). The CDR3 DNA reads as TGTGCCAGTAGTATAATAACGGCGGGACAAGAGACCCAGTACTTC. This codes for CASSIITAGQETQYF.

DNA for the CDR3: TGTGCCAGCAGTTACTCGAGAGGACAGGACTCCTACGAGCAGTACTTC. Translation gives CASSYSRGQDSYEQYF. The chain joins TRBV6-5 to TRBJ2-7; the match to TRBD1 covers 7 bases. V trimming: 0 bases; J trimming: 0 bases; junction bases outside the gene matches: 5. The CDR3 totals 16 residues. Per the germline V gene, CDR1 is MNHEY and CDR2 is SVGAGI.

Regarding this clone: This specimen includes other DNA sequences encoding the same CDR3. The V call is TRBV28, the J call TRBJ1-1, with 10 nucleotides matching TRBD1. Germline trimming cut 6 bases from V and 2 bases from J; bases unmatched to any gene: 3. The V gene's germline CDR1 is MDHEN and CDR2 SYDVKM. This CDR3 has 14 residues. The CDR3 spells CASSPTGGNTEAFF. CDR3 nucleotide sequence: TGTGCCAGCAGCCCGACAGGGGGCAACACTGAAGCTTTCTTT.

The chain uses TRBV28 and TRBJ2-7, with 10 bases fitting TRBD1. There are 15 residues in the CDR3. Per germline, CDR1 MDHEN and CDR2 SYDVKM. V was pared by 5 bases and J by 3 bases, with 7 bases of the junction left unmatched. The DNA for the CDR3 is TGTGCCAGCAGTACGACAGGGGGCGGGAGCTACGAGCAGTACTTC. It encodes CASSTTGGGSYEQYF.

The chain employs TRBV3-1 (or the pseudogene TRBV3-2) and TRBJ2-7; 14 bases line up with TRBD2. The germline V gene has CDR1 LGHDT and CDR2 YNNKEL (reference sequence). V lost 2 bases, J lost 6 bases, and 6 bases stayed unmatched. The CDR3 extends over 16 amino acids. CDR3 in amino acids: CASSQTGTSGSREQYF. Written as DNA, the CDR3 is TGTGCCAGCAGCCAAACCGGGACTAGCGGGAGTCGCGAGCAGTACTTC.

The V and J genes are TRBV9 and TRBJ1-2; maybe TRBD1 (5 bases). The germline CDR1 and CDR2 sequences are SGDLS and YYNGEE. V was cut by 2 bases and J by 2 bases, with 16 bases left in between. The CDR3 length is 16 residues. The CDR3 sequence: CASSVGGLDSNYGYTF. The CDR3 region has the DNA TGTGCCAGCAGCGTGGGGGGACTTGACTCCAACTATGGCTACACCTTC.

CDR3: CASSSKIGILSNQPQHF. The CDR3 DNA reads as TGCGCCAGCAGCTCAAAAATTGGCATCCTTAGCAATCAGCCCCAGCATTTT. This chain links TRBV4-1 with TRBJ1-5; D is ambiguous. This CDR3 is 17 amino acids long. The germline CDR1 and CDR2 sequences are MGHRA and YSYEKL. The V end was cut by 5 bases, the J end by 0 bases, with 17 bases between.

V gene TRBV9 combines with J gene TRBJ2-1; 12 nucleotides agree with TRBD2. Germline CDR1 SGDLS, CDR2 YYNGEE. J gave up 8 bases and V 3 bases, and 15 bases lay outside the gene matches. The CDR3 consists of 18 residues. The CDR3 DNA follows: TGTGCCAGCAGCGACCCTAGCGGGAGGGCAGTACTAATCGATGAGCAGTTCTTC. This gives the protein CASSDPSGRAVLIDEQFF. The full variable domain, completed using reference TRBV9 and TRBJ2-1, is DSGVTQTPKHLITATGQRVTLRCSPRSGDLSVYWYQQSLDQGLQFLIQYYNGEERAKGNILERFSAQQFPDLHSELNLSSLELGDSALYFCASSDPSGRAVLIDEQFFGPGTRLTVL.

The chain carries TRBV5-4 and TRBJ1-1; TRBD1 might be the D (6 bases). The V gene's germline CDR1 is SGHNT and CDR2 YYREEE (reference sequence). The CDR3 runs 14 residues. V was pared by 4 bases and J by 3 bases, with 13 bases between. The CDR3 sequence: CASSLRRTDTEAFF. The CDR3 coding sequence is TGTGCCAGCAGCCTTCGGCGGACAGACACTGAAGCTTTCTTT.

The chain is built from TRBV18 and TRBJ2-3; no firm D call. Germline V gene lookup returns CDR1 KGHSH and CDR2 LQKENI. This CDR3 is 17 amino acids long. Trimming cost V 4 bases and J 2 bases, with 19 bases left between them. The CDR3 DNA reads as TGTGCCAGCTCACTCAACCGCGCAGGCTTACTCACAGATACGCAGTATTTT. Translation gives CASSLNRAGLLTDTQYF.

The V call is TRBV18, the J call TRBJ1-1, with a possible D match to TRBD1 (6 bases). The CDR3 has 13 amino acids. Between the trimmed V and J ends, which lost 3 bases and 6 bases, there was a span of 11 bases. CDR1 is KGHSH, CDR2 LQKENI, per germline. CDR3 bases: TGTGCCAGCTCACCTACAGGGATGGCTGAAGCTTTCTTT. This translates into CASSPTGMAEAFF.

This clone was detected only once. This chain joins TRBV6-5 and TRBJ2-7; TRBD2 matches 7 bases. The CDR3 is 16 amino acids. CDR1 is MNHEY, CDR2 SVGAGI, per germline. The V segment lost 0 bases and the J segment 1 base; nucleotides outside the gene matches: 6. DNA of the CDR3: TGTGCCAGCAGTTACTCCGAGGAAGCGGGATCCTACGAGCAGTACTTC. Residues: CASSYSEEAGSYEQYF.

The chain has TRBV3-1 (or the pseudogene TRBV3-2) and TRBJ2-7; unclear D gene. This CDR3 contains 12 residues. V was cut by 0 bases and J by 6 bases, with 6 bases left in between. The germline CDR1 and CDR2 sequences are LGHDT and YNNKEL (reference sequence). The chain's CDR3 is CASSQEAGEQYF. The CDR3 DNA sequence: TGTGCCAGCAGCCAAGAGGCAGGCGAGCAGTACTTC.

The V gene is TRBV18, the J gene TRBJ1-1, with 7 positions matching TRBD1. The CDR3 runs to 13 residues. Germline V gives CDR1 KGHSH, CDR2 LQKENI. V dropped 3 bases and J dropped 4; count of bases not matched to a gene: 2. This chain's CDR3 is CASSPQGGTEAFF. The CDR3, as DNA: TGTGCCAGCTCACCGCAGGGGGGCACTGAAGCTTTCTTT.

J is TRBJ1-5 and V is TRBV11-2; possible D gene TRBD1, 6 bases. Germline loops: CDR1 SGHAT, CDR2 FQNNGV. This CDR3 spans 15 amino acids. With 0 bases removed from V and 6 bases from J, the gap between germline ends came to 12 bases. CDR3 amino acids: CASSLEGTGFQPQHF. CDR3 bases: TGTGCCAGCAGCTTAGAGGGCACAGGGTTTCAGCCCCAGCATTTT.

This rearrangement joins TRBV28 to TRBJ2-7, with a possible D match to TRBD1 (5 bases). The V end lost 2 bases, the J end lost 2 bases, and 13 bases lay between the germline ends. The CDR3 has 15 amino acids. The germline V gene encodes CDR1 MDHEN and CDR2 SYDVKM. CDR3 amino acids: CASSLGAGITYEQYF. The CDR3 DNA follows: TGTGCCAGCAGTTTAGGCGCAGGGATCACCTACGAGCAGTACTTC.

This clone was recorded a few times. Here the CDR3 reads CASSIQNRDEKLFF. DNA of the CDR3: TGCGCCAGCAGCATTCAAAACCGGGATGAAAAACTGTTTTTT. The chain carries TRBV5-1 and TRBJ1-4; unclear D gene. From germline, CDR1 is SGHRS and CDR2 YFSETQ. Trimming took 4 bases from V and 6 from J, leaving 13 bases between them. There are 14 residues in the CDR3.

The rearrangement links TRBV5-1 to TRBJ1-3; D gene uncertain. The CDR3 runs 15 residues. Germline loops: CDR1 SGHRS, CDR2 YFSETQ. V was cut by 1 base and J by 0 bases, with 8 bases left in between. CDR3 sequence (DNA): TGCGCCAGCAGCTTGATGGGGAGCTCTGGAAACACCATATATTTT. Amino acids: CASSLMGSSGNTIYF. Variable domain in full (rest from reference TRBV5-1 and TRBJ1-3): KAGVTQTPRYLIKTRGQQVTLSCSPISGHRSVSWYQQTPGQGLQFLFEYFSETQRNKGNFPGRFSGRQFSNSRSEMNVSTLELGDSALYLCASSLMGSSGNTIYFGEGSWLTVV.

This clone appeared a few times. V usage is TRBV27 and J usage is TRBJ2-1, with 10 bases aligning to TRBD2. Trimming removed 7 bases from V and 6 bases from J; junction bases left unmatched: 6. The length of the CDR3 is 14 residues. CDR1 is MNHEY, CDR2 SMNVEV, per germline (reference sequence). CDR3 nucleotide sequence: TGTGCCAGCAACCTAGCGGGAGTTCGCAATGAGCAGTTCTTC. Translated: CASNLAGVRNEQFF.

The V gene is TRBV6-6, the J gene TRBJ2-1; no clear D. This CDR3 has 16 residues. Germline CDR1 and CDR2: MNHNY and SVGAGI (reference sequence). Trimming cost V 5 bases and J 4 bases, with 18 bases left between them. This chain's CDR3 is CASSGPTEKTYNEQFF. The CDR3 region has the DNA TGTGCCAGCAGTGGCCCTACAGAAAAGACATACAATGAGCAGTTCTTC.

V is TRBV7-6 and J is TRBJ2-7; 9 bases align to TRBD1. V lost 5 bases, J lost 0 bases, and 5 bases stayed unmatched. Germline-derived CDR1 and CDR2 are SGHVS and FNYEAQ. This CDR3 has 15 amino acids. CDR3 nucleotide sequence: TGTGCCAGCAGCCTCGGGGACAGGGCCTCCTACGAGCAGTACTTC. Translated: CASSLGDRASYEQYF.

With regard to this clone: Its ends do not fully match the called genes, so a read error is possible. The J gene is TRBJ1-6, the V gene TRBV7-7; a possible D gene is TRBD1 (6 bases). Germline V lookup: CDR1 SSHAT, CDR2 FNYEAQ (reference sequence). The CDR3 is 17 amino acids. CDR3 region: CASSFPDRSSYNSPLHF. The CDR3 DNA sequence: TGTGCTAGCAGCTTCCCTGACAGGAGCTCCTATAATTCACCCCTCCACTTT.

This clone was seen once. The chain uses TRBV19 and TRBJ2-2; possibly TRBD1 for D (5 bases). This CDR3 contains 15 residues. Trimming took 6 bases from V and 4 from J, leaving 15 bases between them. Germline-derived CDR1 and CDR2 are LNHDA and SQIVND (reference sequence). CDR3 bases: TGTGCCAGTAGCCTGGGGCAGGGTGTCACCGGGGAGCTGTTTTTT. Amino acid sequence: CASSLGQGVTGELFF.

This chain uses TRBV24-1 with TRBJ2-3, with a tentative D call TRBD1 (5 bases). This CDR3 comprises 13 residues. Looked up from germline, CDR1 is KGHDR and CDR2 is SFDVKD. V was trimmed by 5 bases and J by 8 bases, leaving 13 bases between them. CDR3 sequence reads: CATSVTQGGTQYF. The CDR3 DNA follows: TGTGCCACCAGTGTAACCCAGGGTGGTACGCAGTATTTT.